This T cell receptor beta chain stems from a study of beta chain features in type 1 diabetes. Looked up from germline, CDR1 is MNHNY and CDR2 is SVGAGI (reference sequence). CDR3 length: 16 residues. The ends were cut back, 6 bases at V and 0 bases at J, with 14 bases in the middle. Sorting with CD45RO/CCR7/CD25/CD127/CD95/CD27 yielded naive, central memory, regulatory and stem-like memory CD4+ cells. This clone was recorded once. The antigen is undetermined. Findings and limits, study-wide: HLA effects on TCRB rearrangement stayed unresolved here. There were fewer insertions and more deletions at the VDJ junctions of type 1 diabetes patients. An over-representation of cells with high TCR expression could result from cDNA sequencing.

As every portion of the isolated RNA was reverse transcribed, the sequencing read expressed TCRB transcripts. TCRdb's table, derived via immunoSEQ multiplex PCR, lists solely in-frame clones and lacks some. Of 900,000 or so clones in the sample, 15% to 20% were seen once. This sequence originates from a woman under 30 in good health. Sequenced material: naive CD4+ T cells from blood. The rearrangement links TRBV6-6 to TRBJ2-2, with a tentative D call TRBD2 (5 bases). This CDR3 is CASRPHGVANTGELFF. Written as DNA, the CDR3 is TGTGCCAGCAGACCACACGGGGTAGCGAACACCGGGGAGCTGTTTTTT.